Included here is one TCR beta chain sequence, with context. Its specificity is unknown. The PCR used 60 Vbeta and 13 Jbeta primers. Only in-frame clones appear in the TCRdb table, and some are missing; sequencing was by immunoSEQ multiplex PCR. The sample yields some 130,000 clones, 77% seen once. This sample is drawn from a study of cytomegalovirus exposure and HLA in healthy donors. Overall study: Caucasian-associated ancestry cluster membership applied to approximately 84% of 398 genotyped donors. Study-wide findings and caveats: Among CMV-associated TCR beta chains, most appeared HLA-restricted in a later analysis. A later look showed TCR association rates differing by HLA locus, highest for DRB1 and lowest for HLA-C. Clonal expansion was found to be greater in HLA-associated TCR beta chains than in equally common others in a later analysis.

The specimen sequenced was PBMCs. The sequence was obtained from a male donor in good health and CMV-seropositive.

CDR3 amino acids: CASTPGEGVTGELFF. The CDR3 nucleotides read TGTGCCAGCACCCCAGGGGAAGGGGTCACCGGGGAGCTGTTTTTT. The chain has TRBV2 and TRBJ2-2, with a possible D match to TRBD1 (6 bases). The CDR3 contains 15 residues. The germline V gene encodes CDR1 SNHLY and CDR2 FYNNEI. V dropped 7 bases and J dropped 4 bases, with 16 bases sitting between them.